This T cell receptor (beta chain) was sequenced for a study of T cell changes during pregnancy in multiple sclerosis. Here immunoSEQ multiplex PCR was the method, and the copy in TCRdb shows in-frame clones only, minus some. Altogether some 110,000 clones are present, about 94% being singletons, with the ten largest covering more than 1.5%. From germline, CDR1 is SNHLY and CDR2 FYNNEI. The J segment lost 7 bases and the V segment lost 6 bases, leaving 13 bases of the junction unmatched. This CDR3 spans 16 amino acids. The rearrangement uses TRBV2 and TRBJ2-3; TRBD2 matches 10 bases. This clonotype was sampled from a female donor with multiple sclerosis, enrolled in a pregnancy study. The sequenced sample was peripheral blood, obtained in the third trimester of pregnancy. The CDR3 region is CASRGTLAGVVNTQYF. In DNA form, the CDR3 reads TGTGCCAGCAGGGGAACCCTAGCGGGGGTCGTTAATACGCAGTATTTT.